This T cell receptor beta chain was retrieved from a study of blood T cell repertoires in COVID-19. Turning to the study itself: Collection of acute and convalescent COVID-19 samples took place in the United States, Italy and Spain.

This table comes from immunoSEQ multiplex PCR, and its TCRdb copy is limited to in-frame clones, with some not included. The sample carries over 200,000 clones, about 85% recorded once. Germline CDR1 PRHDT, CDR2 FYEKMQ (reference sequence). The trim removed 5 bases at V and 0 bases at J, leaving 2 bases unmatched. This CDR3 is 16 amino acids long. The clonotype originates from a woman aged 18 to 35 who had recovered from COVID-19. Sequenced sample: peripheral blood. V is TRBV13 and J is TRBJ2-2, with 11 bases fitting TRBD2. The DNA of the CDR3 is TGTGCCAGCAGCCCGACTAGCGGGACGAACACCGGGGAGCTGTTTTTT. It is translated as CASSPTSGTNTGELFF.